These 9 T cell receptor beta chains share one sample of origin, sequenced in a study of blood T cell repertoires in COVID-19. The assay was immunoSEQ multiplex PCR, and TCRdb's table has in-frame clones only and misses some. The sample yields about 310,000 clones, 80% to 90% seen once. Sequenced material: peripheral blood. Receptors were obtained from a woman aged 50 to 60 who had recovered from COVID-19.

This clone was seen just once. The chain has TRBV18 and TRBJ2-6; D call uncertain. The V end lost 6 bases, the J end lost 0 bases, and 12 bases lay between the germline ends. CDR1 KGHSH and CDR2 LQKENI come from the germline V gene. The CDR3 runs to 16 residues. The DNA for the CDR3 is TGTGCCAGCTCCCCGTCAGGCGTCTCTGGGGCCAACGTCCTGACTTTC. Protein product: CASSPSGVSGANVLTF. Full variable domain (remainder filled in from reference TRBV18 and TRBJ2-6): NAGVMQNPRHLVRRRGQEARLRCSPMKGHSHVYWYRQLPEEGLKFMVYLQKENIIDESGMPKERFSAEFPKEGPSILRIQQVVRGDSAAYFCASSPSGVSGANVLTFGAGSRLTVL.

The chain combines TRBV5-1 with TRBJ1-4, with a possible D match to TRBD1 (6 bases). This CDR3 is 12 amino acids long. The V gene lost 9 bases and the J gene lost 7 bases, with 13 bases spanning the gap. The germline CDR1 and CDR2 sequences are SGHRS and YFSETQ. The CDR3 loop is CAIYRVVEKLFF. The CDR3 region has the DNA TGCGCCATCTACAGGGTTGTTGAAAAACTGTTTTTT. Full variable domain (remainder filled in from reference TRBV5-1 and TRBJ1-4): KAGVTQTPRYLIKTRGQQVTLSCSPISGHRSVSWYQQTPGQGLQFLFEYFSETQRNKGNFPGRFSGRQFSNSRSEMNVSTLELGDSALYLCAIYRVVEKLFFGSGTQLSVL.

The V gene is TRBV5-1, the J gene TRBJ2-1; 10 bases agree with TRBD2. CDR1 is SGHRS, CDR2 YFSETQ, per germline. The CDR3 consists of 15 residues. V lost 4 bases, J lost 10 bases, and 11 bases stayed unmatched. This CDR3 reads CASSGQAGGPGEQFF. The CDR3 bases are TGCGCCAGCAGCGGCCAAGCGGGGGGGCCAGGAGAGCAGTTCTTC. The full variable domain, completed using reference TRBV5-1 and TRBJ2-1, is KAGVTQTPRYLIKTRGQQVTLSCSPISGHRSVSWYQQTPGQGLQFLFEYFSETQRNKGNFPGRFSGRQFSNSRSEMNVSTLELGDSALYLCASSGQAGGPGEQFFGPGTRLTVL.

This chain joins TRBV19 and TRBJ2-7; TRBD2 is a possible D gene (7 bases). From germline, CDR1 is LNHDA and CDR2 SQIVND (reference sequence). The CDR3 covers 15 residues. Trimming took 6 bases from V and 1 from J, leaving 16 bases between them. CDR3 sequence: CASSPRGAGSYEQYF. CDR3 bases: TGTGCCAGTAGCCCACGGGGGGCAGGGTCCTACGAGCAGTACTTC.

The V and J genes are TRBV4-3 and TRBJ1-1, with D possibly TRBD1 on 5 matching bases. Per germline, CDR1 LGHNA and CDR2 YSLEER. V gave up 5 bases and J gave up 0 bases, with 7 bases separating them. The length of the CDR3 is 13 residues. In nucleotides, the CDR3 is TGCGCCAGCAGCGTAGGGGTGAACACTGAAGCTTTCTTT. This translates into CASSVGVNTEAFF.

The V and J genes are TRBV19 and TRBJ1-6; D perhaps matches TRBD1 (5 bases). The CDR3 length is 15 residues. V was clipped by 0 bases and J by 7 bases, with 10 bases between them. The germline V gene encodes CDR1 LNHDA and CDR2 SQIVND (reference sequence). The CDR3 region is CASSIDDRRNSPLHF. For the CDR3, the DNA is TGTGCCAGTAGTATAGACGACAGAAGAAATTCACCCCTCCACTTT.

V and J are TRBV7-8 and TRBJ1-2, with D tentatively TRBD1 (6 bases). Germline V gene lookup returns CDR1 SGHVS and CDR2 FQNEAQ. Trimming pared 5 bases from V and 4 bases from J, leaving 11 bases between. This CDR3 has 13 residues. The DNA of the CDR3 is TGTGCCAGCAGCACCGGACAGCTCTATGGCTACACCTTC. Its translation: CASSTGQLYGYTF.

The rearrangement uses TRBV4-3 and TRBJ2-3; 10 nucleotides align to TRBD2. Germline V gives CDR1 LGHNA, CDR2 YSLEER. The V and J ends lost 4 bases and 3 bases, in that order; junction bases with no gene match: 7. This CDR3 has 16 residues. CDR3 sequence: CASSRRAGGLTDTQYF. CDR3 sequence (DNA): TGCGCCAGCAGCCGCCGAGCGGGGGGGCTAACAGATACGCAGTATTTT.

The chain employs TRBV29-1 and TRBJ2-7, with no clear D. Germline lookup yields CDR1 SQVTM and CDR2 ANQGSEA. The CDR3 consists of 13 residues. V shed 6 bases and J shed 2 bases, with 14 bases lying between them. In nucleotides, the CDR3 is TGCAGCGTAAAGTCACGACGGGCCTACGAGCAGTACTTC. Its translation: CSVKSRRAYEQYF.